These 25 T cell receptor beta chains originate from one sample sequenced in a study of response to subunit inactivated influenza vaccine. TCRdb ran MiXCR on the RT-PCR reads and lists one entry per CDR3 protein. The sample lists around 200,000 distinct CDR3 sequences, roughly 12% seen once, with about 29% in the top ten. A further study also used this sample, focusing on T cells expressing NK-cell markers. From that report: 5'RACE template switching with UMIs produced the TCR beta cDNA.

The starting material was CD8+ T cells sorted from PBMCs, obtained 11 to 12 days after vaccination. The source of these receptors is a man over 45 who received an inactivated influenza vaccine.

This clonotype came up many times. This chain joins TRBV5-1 and TRBJ1-2, with a weak D call TRBD1 (6 bases). CDR1 and CDR2 (germline): SGHRS, YFSETQ. The ends were cut back, 4 bases at V and 6 bases at J, with 13 bases in the middle. The CDR3 has 13 amino acids. The CDR3 protein is CASSRGAGDGYTF. The CDR3 nucleotides are TGCGCCAGCAGCCGCGGGGCAGGGGATGGCTACACCTTC.

This sequence joins TRBV20-1 and TRBJ2-7, with D perhaps matching TRBD2 (5 bases). Trimming shortened V by 3 bases and J by 6 bases, and 12 bases separated the two germline ends. From germline, CDR1 is DFQATT and CDR2 SNEGSKA (reference sequence). The CDR3 is made up of 12 amino acids. The CDR3 nucleotides read TGCAGTGCTAGCCCGGCGGGCTTCGAGCAGTACTTC. This translates into CSASPAGFEQYF.

This clonotype was found many times. V and J are TRBV2 and TRBJ2-7; D is tentatively TRBD1 or TRBD2 (5 bases each). The CDR3 extends over 15 amino acids. Germline V gene sequence: CDR1 SNHLY, CDR2 FYNNEI. The V gene lost 3 bases and the J gene lost 1 base, with 13 bases spanning the gap. This chain's CDR3 is CASSDVGVRSYEQYF. CDR3 nucleotides: TGTGCCAGCAGTGATGTGGGGGTCAGGTCCTACGAGCAGTACTTC.

This clonotype was detected ten times or more. This rearrangement joins TRBV11-2 to TRBJ2-3, with D possibly matching TRBD1 (6 bases). Trimming removed 2 bases at V and 4 bases at J, with 7 bases between. Germline V gene lookup returns CDR1 SGHAT and CDR2 FQNNGV. The CDR3 consists of 13 residues. Written as DNA, the CDR3 is TGTGCCAGCAGCTTACCAGGGGCAGATACGCAGTATTTT. Protein product: CASSLPGADTQYF.

The chain recombines TRBV5-1 with TRBJ2-1; TRBD2 might be the D (7 bases). This CDR3 contains 17 residues. Trimming took off 0 bases at V and 2 bases at J, with 15 bases between the two ends. Germline V gene lookup returns CDR1 SGHRS and CDR2 YFSETQ. This chain's CDR3 is CASSLASGGGPYNEQFF. CDR3 sequence (DNA): TGCGCCAGCAGCTTGGCCTCTGGGGGGGGGCCCTACAATGAGCAGTTCTTC.

Many counts were recorded for this clonotype. The rearrangement uses TRBV12-3 or TRBV12-4 and TRBJ2-5, with D perhaps matching TRBD1 (7 bases). The V and J ends lost 3 bases and 5 bases respectively, with 16 bases between them. The CDR3 runs 15 residues. CDR3: CASSFQGGQHETQYF. CDR3 bases: TGTGCCAGCAGTTTCCAGGGGGGCCAGCATGAGACCCAGTACTTC.

This clonotype showed up many times. The gene calls are TRBV29-1 and TRBJ1-1; the match to TRBD1 covers 7 bases. Trimming took 6 bases from V and 4 from J; bases not matched to a gene: 8. This CDR3 comprises 13 residues. From germline, CDR1 is SQVTM and CDR2 ANQGSEA. The DNA for the CDR3 is TGCAGCGTGGGTACCCGGGACAGCACTGAAGCTTTCTTT. It translates to CSVGTRDSTEAFF.

This clonotype was seen a few times. This sequence joins TRBV20-1 and TRBJ2-3, with 8 bases fitting TRBD2. V lost 3 bases to trimming and J lost 3 bases; unmatched junction nucleotides: 14. The germline V gene has CDR1 DFQATT and CDR2 SNEGSKA (reference sequence). The CDR3 totals 17 residues. The CDR3 sequence is CSASSLAETTWTDTQYF. In DNA, the CDR3 is TGCAGTGCTAGCTCACTAGCGGAAACGACGTGGACAGATACGCAGTATTTT.

The V and J genes are TRBV24-1 and TRBJ2-1; possible D gene TRBD1, 6 bases. V was shortened by 0 bases and J by 5 bases, with 10 bases between the two germline ends. CDR3 size: 15 residues. The V gene's germline CDR1 is KGHDR and CDR2 SFDVKD. In DNA, the CDR3 is TGTGCCACCAGTGATTTGGGGACACCTAACAATGAGCAGTTCTTC. Amino acid sequence: CATSDLGTPNNEQFF.

The chain links TRBV4-2 to TRBJ2-1; TRBD2 agrees at 9 bases. With V trimmed by 1 base and J by 4 bases, 5 bases remained unmatched. The CDR3 consists of 16 residues. The germline V gene encodes CDR1 LGHNA and CDR2 YNFKEQ. CDR3 sequence (DNA): TGTGCCAGCAGCCAAGGGAGCGGGGGGTCATACAATGAGCAGTTCTTC. Protein sequence: CASSQGSGGSYNEQFF.

In this sample, this clonotype turned up a few times. The V and J genes are TRBV27 and TRBJ2-2; D possibly corresponds to TRBD1 (6 bases). CDR1 and CDR2 from the germline V gene are MNHEY and SMNVEV (reference sequence). The CDR3 length is 15 residues. Trimming stripped 5 bases from V and 6 bases from J, with 16 bases between. Written as DNA, the CDR3 is TGTGCCAGCAGTCTAACCCTTGGGGGCTCCGGGGAGCTGTTTTTT. Amino acids: CASSLTLGGSGELFF.

This clonotype has at least ten counts. This chain connects TRBV24-1 to TRBJ2-1; 13 bases match TRBD2. Germline CDR1 and CDR2: KGHDR and SFDVKD. After removal of 4 bases from V and 3 bases from J, the junction contained 8 bases not matched to a gene. The CDR3 covers 18 residues. The CDR3 DNA is TGTGCCACCAGTGACTCCGGACTAGCGGGAGTAGGCTACAATGAGCAGTTCTTC. This gives the protein CATSDSGLAGVGYNEQFF.

The genes are TRBV7-9 and TRBJ2-7; D is possibly TRBD2 (5 bases). V lost 1 base to trimming and J lost 4 bases, with 14 bases between them. CDR1 SEHNR and CDR2 FQNEAQ come from the germline V gene (reference sequence). This CDR3 is 15 amino acids long. The CDR3 coding sequence is TGTGCCAGCAGCTTAGGGGTGGACTTAAATTACGAGCAGTACTTC. The encoded protein is CASSLGVDLNYEQYF.

The chain uses TRBV7-9 and TRBJ2-7, with TRBD2 matching over 9 bases. J gave up 6 bases and V 3 bases, and 9 bases lay outside the gene matches. This CDR3 comprises 15 residues. Germline assignment: CDR1 SEHNR and CDR2 FQNEAQ (reference sequence). CDR3 sequence: CASSFSGSALGEQYF. In DNA form, the CDR3 reads TGTGCCAGCAGCTTTAGCGGGAGTGCTCTTGGCGAGCAGTACTTC.

This clonotype was counted at least ten times. The V and J genes are TRBV4-2 and TRBJ1-5; maybe TRBD1 (6 bases). Germline loops: CDR1 LGHNA, CDR2 YNFKEQ. Trimming cost V 3 bases and J 6 bases, with 12 bases left between them. This CDR3 has 14 residues. The CDR3 DNA is TGTGCCAGCAGCCAGGCAGGGGCGGGTCAGCCCCAGCATTTT. Translating gives CASSQAGAGQPQHF.

This rearrangement joins TRBV20-1 to TRBJ2-7; D gene ambiguous. From germline, CDR1 is DFQATT and CDR2 SNEGSKA (reference sequence). The CDR3 is 13 amino acids. In DNA form, the CDR3 reads TGCAGCGGCGTGGAGAGAGCCCCCTACGAGCAGTACTTC. Residues: CSGVERAPYEQYF.

This chain links TRBV28 with TRBJ2-4; 7 positions match TRBD1. This CDR3 spans 17 amino acids. Germline CDR1 MDHEN, CDR2 SYDVKM. V dropped 3 bases and J dropped 3; count of bases not matched to a gene: 11. This chain's CDR3 is CASSFSLLGDSKNIQYF. The DNA for the CDR3 is TGTGCCAGCAGTTTCTCCCTCTTGGGGGACAGCAAAAACATTCAGTACTTC. The variable domain in full, with the rest retrieved from reference TRBV28 and TRBJ2-4, is DVKVTQSSRYLVKRTGEKVFLECVQDMDHENMFWYRQDPGLGLRLIYFSYDVKMKEKGDIPEGYSVSREKKERFSLILESASTNQTSMYLCASSFSLLGDSKNIQYFGAGTRLSVL.

The chain uses TRBV7-9 and TRBJ1-3; TRBD1 aligns across 7 bases. The V and J ends lost 6 bases and 4 bases, in that order; junction bases with no gene match: 9. This CDR3 contains 15 residues. Per the germline V gene, CDR1 is SEHNR and CDR2 is FQNEAQ (reference sequence). The CDR3 region has the DNA TGTGCCAGCAGTCTTCGACAGGGCGACGGAAACACCATATATTTT. Its protein product is CASSLRQGDGNTIYF. Combining the CDR3 with reference TRBV7-9 and TRBJ1-3 gives the whole variable domain DTGVSQNPRHKITKRGQNVTFRCDPISEHNRLYWYRQTLGQGPEFLTYFQNEAQLEKSRLLSDRFSAERPKGSFSTLEIQRTEQGDSAMYLCASSLRQGDGNTIYFGEGSWLTVV.

This clonotype has just a few counts. This chain connects TRBV9 to TRBJ2-7; D is unresolved. Germline CDR1 SGDLS, CDR2 YYNGEE. Trimming shortened V by 2 bases and J by 2 bases, and 8 bases separated the two germline ends. The CDR3 length is 13 residues. The CDR3 spells CASSVFMAYEQYF. The CDR3 nucleotides are TGTGCCAGCAGCGTTTTCATGGCCTACGAGCAGTACTTC.

This clonotype was counted a few times. CDR3 loop: CAISEAGTANTGELFF. CDR3 sequence (DNA): TGTGCCATCAGTGAGGCCGGGACAGCCAACACCGGGGAGCTGTTTTTT. The rearrangement links TRBV10-3 to TRBJ2-2; TRBD1 matches at 7 bases. Germline V CDR1 and CDR2: ENHRY, SYGVKD. V shed 2 bases and J 2 bases; nucleotides not matched to a gene: 5. There are 16 residues in the CDR3.

V usage is TRBV7-9 and J usage is TRBJ1-2, with 8 bases identical to TRBD1. The germline V gene encodes CDR1 SEHNR and CDR2 FQNEAQ (reference sequence). This CDR3 is built from 14 residues. V was clipped by 3 bases and J by 2 bases; unmatched bases: 2. This chain's CDR3 is CASSLDRVNYGYTF. CDR3 sequence (DNA): TGTGCCAGCAGCTTGGACAGGGTAAACTATGGCTACACCTTC.

This chain uses TRBV6-5 with TRBJ2-1; D may be TRBD2 (6 bases). Deletions cut 2 bases from V and 1 base from J, with 12 bases between. Germline-derived CDR1 and CDR2 are MNHEY and SVGAGI. This CDR3 has 16 residues. The CDR3 here is CASSYTVSGSYNEQFF. CDR3 DNA: TGTGCCAGCAGTTACACTGTCAGCGGGTCCTACAATGAGCAGTTCTTC.

This clonotype was counted only a few times. The chain recombines TRBV3-1 with TRBJ2-6, with D perhaps matching TRBD1 or TRBD2 (5 bases each). The CDR3 contains 19 residues. Germline-derived CDR1 and CDR2 are LGHDT and YNNKEL (reference sequence). V was cut by 4 bases and J by 0 bases, with 19 bases left in between. For the CDR3, the DNA is TGTGCCAGCAGCCTACGGGGCAGGGCCACCTACTCTGGGGCCAACGTCCTGACTTTC. Its protein product is CASSLRGRATYSGANVLTF.

This clonotype was seen at least ten times. The rearrangement joins TRBV11-2 to TRBJ1-5; 7 bases agree with TRBD1. In germline, CDR1 is SGHAT, CDR2 FQNNGV. This CDR3 comprises 18 residues. Losses at the gene ends were 1 base for V and 0 bases for J; bases not matched to a gene: 9. DNA for the CDR3: TGTGCCAGCAGCTTAGGACAGGGCATATCAGATAGCAATCAGCCCCAGCATTTT. Translated: CASSLGQGISDSNQPQHF.

This chain joins TRBV27 and TRBJ2-1; TRBD2 might be the D (6 bases). Trimming removed 6 bases at V and 8 bases at J, with 17 bases between. The germline V gene has CDR1 MNHEY and CDR2 SMNVEV (reference sequence). This CDR3 is built from 14 residues. The CDR3 DNA follows: TGTGCCAGCAGCTTTAGGACTATTGCCGATGAGCAGTTCTTC. This translates into CASSFRTIADEQFF.